This T cell receptor (beta chain) was recovered during a study of blood T cell repertoires in COVID-19. Across the whole study: Spain, Italy and the United States supplied samples that represented acute and convalescent COVID-19.

Germline V gives CDR1 MDHEN, CDR2 SYDVKM. Unmatched junction bases numbered 10, after V lost 8 bases and J lost 1 base. The CDR3 is made up of 16 amino acids. Methods used by the authors: By means of reference gene primer amplification, nucleated cell counts were estimated. Repertoires were generated with immunoSEQ multiplex PCR, while TCRdb's copy carries only in-frame clones and drops some. Clone size and V and J calls were adopted from that table, with D and trimming inferred from the DNA. Here the sample spans roughly 81,000 clones, roughly 84% being singletons. The source material was peripheral blood. The receptor's source is a woman older than 75 with COVID-19, enrolled during active disease. J is TRBJ2-1 and V is TRBV28, with 8 positions matching TRBD2. The CDR3 bases are TGTGCCAGCGATGGGGACGGGAGGGTATCCTACAATGAGCAGTTCTTC. Translated: CASDGDGRVSYNEQFF.